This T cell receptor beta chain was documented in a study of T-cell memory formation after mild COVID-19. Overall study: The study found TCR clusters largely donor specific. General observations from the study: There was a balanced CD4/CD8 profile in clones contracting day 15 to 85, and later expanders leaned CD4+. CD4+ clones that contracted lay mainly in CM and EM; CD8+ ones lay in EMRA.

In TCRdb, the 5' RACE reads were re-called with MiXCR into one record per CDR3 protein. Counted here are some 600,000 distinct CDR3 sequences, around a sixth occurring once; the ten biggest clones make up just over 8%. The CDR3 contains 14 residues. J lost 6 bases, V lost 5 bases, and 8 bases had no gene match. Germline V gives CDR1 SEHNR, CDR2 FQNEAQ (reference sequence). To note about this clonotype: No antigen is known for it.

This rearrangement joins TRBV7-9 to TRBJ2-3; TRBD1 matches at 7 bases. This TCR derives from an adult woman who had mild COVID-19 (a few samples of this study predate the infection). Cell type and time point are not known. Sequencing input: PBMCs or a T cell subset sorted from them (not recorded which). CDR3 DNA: TGTGCCAGCAGCCCCACCCTGACAGGGGATACGCAGTATTTT. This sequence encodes CASSPTLTGDTQYF.